Listed here are 22 T cell receptor beta chains from one sample, sequenced in a study of cytomegalovirus exposure and HLA in healthy donors. Use of 60 Vbeta and 13 Jbeta primers characterized the PCR. TCRdb's table, derived via immunoSEQ multiplex PCR, lists solely in-frame clones and lacks some. The repertoire holds about 200,000 clones, about 76% seen once, with about 1.4% in the top ten. Sequenced sample: PBMCs. All receptors come from a woman aged 50 to 60 in good health and CMV-seronegative.

This sequence joins TRBV5-6 and TRBJ2-5, with D tentatively TRBD1 (5 bases). TRBJ2-7 explains the end of the DNA better; the J call may be wrong. CDR1 is SGHDT and CDR2 is YYEEEE in the germline V gene. The CDR3 contains 14 residues. The CDR3 nucleotides are TGTGCCAGCAACGAAAGACAGCCACACTACGAGCAGTACTTC. Protein product: CASNERQPHYEQYF.

With respect to this clone: This CDR3 is also generated by other DNA sequences in the sample. The genes are TRBV28 and TRBJ2-7, with TRBD2 identical over 10 bases. J lost 3 bases, V lost 5 bases, and 4 bases had no gene match. The germline CDR1 and CDR2 sequences are MDHEN and SYDVKM. The CDR3 length is 14 residues. The CDR3 here is CASSLLAGVYEQYF. CDR3 coding DNA: TGTGCCAGCAGTCTCCTAGCGGGAGTCTACGAGCAGTACTTC.

This chain connects TRBV2 to TRBJ1-1, with TRBD1 identical over 7 bases. The CDR3 loop spans 15 amino acids. Germline CDR1 reads SNHLY; CDR2 reads FYNNEI. The V gene end was trimmed by 9 bases and the J gene end by 5 bases; junction bases not matched to a gene: 15. CDR3 nucleotides: TGTGCCAGGGAGCCCCTGACAGGGTTAGGTACTGAAGCTTTCTTT. Its protein is CAREPLTGLGTEAFF.

The chain has TRBV7-2 and TRBJ2-7; TRBD2 agrees at 11 bases. The CDR3 is made up of 15 amino acids. After removal of 5 bases from V and 6 bases from J, the junction contained 9 bases not matched to a gene. CDR1 and CDR2 from the germline V gene are SGHTA and FQGNSA. Written as DNA, the CDR3 is TGTGCCAGCAGCAGTAGCGGGAGGGCCTCGGGCGAGCAGTACTTC. Its protein is CASSSSGRASGEQYF.

The rearrangement joins TRBV21-1 to TRBJ1-3; the D call of TRBD1 is as the table states it, not checked on the DNA. TRBV21-1 is listed as a pseudogene. This CDR3 is built from 17 residues. This CDR3 reads CASSKGGGPCSGNTIYF. CDR3 nucleotide sequence: TGTGCCAGCAGCAAAGGGGGCGGACCTTGCTCTGGAAACACCATATATTTT.

The CDR3 nucleotides read TGTGCCAGTAGTATAGGTGGGGGGAGGCATCAGCCCCAGCATTTT. Protein product: CASSIGGGRHQPQHF. J is TRBJ1-5 and V is TRBV19, with D possibly TRBD1 on 5 matching bases. From germline, CDR1 is LNHDA and CDR2 SQIVND (reference sequence). The CDR3 totals 15 residues. Trimming shortened V by 1 base and J by 5 bases, and 12 bases separated the two germline ends.

The rearrangement links TRBV6-1 to TRBJ2-1; D may be TRBD2 (7 bases). The CDR3 covers 15 residues. Trimming pared 0 bases from V and 8 bases from J, leaving 14 bases between. Germline loops: CDR1 MNHNS, CDR2 SASEGT. CDR3 residues: CASSEAWGGHHEQFF. The CDR3, as DNA: TGTGCCAGCAGTGAAGCATGGGGGGGACATCATGAGCAGTTCTTC.

The chain joins TRBV5-1 to TRBJ2-2; 10 bases are shared with TRBD1. CDR3 size: 15 residues. CDR1 and CDR2 (germline): SGHRS, YFSETQ. V lost 4 bases, J lost 5 bases, and 5 bases stayed unmatched. Here the CDR3 DNA reads TGCGCCAGCAGCCCGCGGACAGGGGGAACCGGGGAGCTGTTTTTT. Translating it yields CASSPRTGGTGELFF.

This chain joins TRBV19 and TRBJ1-2; D remains unclear. CDR1 and CDR2 (germline): LNHDA, SQIVND (reference sequence). Trimming took off 2 bases at V and 7 bases at J, with 8 bases between the two ends. The CDR3 is 12 residues long. The CDR3 nucleotides read TGTGCCAGTAGTATACGGGAATCTGGCTACACCTTC. Residues: CASSIRESGYTF.

The chain employs TRBV19 and TRBJ2-2; possible D gene TRBD2, 5 bases. The CDR3 is 16 amino acids. Germline assignment: CDR1 LNHDA and CDR2 SQIVND (reference sequence). Trimming shortened V by 0 bases and J by 4 bases, and 12 bases separated the two germline ends. DNA of the CDR3: TGTGCCAGTAGTATAGAAGTCACGGCGGGCACCGGGGAGCTGTTTTTT. Translation: CASSIEVTAGTGELFF.

This clone was picked up a small number of times. The rearrangement uses TRBV4-1 and TRBJ1-3; tentative D call: TRBD1 (6 bases). Per the germline V gene, CDR1 is MGHRA and CDR2 is YSYEKL. V lost 3 bases and J 0 bases, leaving 9 bases between the germline ends. CDR3 size: 15 residues. CDR3 nucleotides: TGCGCCAGCAGCCACAGGGGCTTCTCTGGAAACACCATATATTTT. Translated, it gives CASSHRGFSGNTIYF.

The V and J genes are TRBV11-2 and TRBJ1-1, with 7 bases fitting TRBD1. CDR1 and CDR2 (germline): SGHAT, FQNNGV. The trim removed 4 bases at V and 4 bases at J, leaving 12 bases unmatched. The CDR3 runs 16 residues. The CDR3 nucleotides read TGTGCCAGCAGCTCACCAATCCGGGACAGAGGCACTGAAGCTTTCTTT. Its translation is CASSSPIRDRGTEAFF.

This chain connects TRBV5-4 to TRBJ1-1; TRBD1 agrees at 8 bases. The length of the CDR3 is 15 residues. Looked up from germline, CDR1 is SGHNT and CDR2 is YYREEE (reference sequence). The junction had 10 bases not matched to a gene; V was cut back by 4 bases and J by 5 bases. For the CDR3, the DNA is TGTGCCAGCAGCAGGGCTACAGGGGGGGGAACTGAAGCTTTCTTT. It codes for CASSRATGGGTEAFF.

V usage is TRBV10-1 and J usage is TRBJ2-1; 10 positions match TRBD2. The CDR3 covers 14 residues. The junction had 2 bases not matched to a gene; V was cut back by 2 bases and J by 7 bases. Germline CDR1 WNHNN, CDR2 SYGVQD (reference sequence). This chain's CDR3 is CASSEKRGGNEQFF. CDR3 in DNA: TGCGCCAGCAGTGAGAAGCGGGGGGGAAATGAGCAGTTCTTC.

This chain connects TRBV4-3 to TRBJ2-3; 13 bases are a match to TRBD2. V shed 4 bases and J 5 bases; nucleotides not matched to a gene: 6. Germline loops: CDR1 LGHNA, CDR2 YSLEER. The CDR3 contains 16 residues. DNA of the CDR3: TGCGCCAGCAGCCCCGGACTAGCGGGAGCTCTAGATACGCAGTATTTT. This encodes CASSPGLAGALDTQYF.

This chain connects TRBV7-2 to TRBJ1-5; 7 bases are shared with TRBD1. The CDR3 spans 16 residues. The J segment lost 5 bases and the V segment lost 5 bases, leaving 12 bases of the junction unmatched. Germline values: CDR1 SGHTA, CDR2 FQGNSA. The CDR3, as DNA: TGTGCCAGCAGCCAGTACAGACAGGGACTTGATCAGCCCCAGCATTTT. This codes for CASSQYRQGLDQPQHF.

The chain recombines TRBV11-2 with TRBJ2-1; 7 bases align to TRBD2. Germline V gene data show CDR1 as SGHAT and CDR2 as FQNNGV. With 1 base clipped from V and 2 bases from J, the junction kept 5 bases outside the gene matches. CDR3 length: 16 residues. The CDR3 spells CASSLGTSLPYNEQFF. CDR3 nucleotide sequence: TGTGCCAGCAGCTTAGGGACTAGTCTCCCCTACAATGAGCAGTTCTTC.

V is TRBV6-5 and J is TRBJ2-1; possible D gene TRBD1, 6 bases. CDR3 length: 15 residues. Germline V gives CDR1 MNHEY, CDR2 SVGAGI. V was pared by 2 bases and J by 7 bases, with 15 bases between. The CDR3 DNA follows: TGTGCCAGCAGTTACCAGCCTGGACAGTTAAATGAGCAGTTCTTC. This encodes CASSYQPGQLNEQFF.

This clone was recorded once. The rearrangement links TRBV29-1 to TRBJ2-5; tentatively, D is TRBD1 (6 bases). Germline V gives CDR1 SQVTM, CDR2 ANQGSEA. The length of the CDR3 is 14 residues. V was shortened by 2 bases and J by 3 bases, with 13 bases between the two germline ends. The CDR3 DNA reads as TGCAGCGTTGAACCTCGAGCAGGGGAAGAGACCCAGTACTTC. This sequence encodes CSVEPRAGEETQYF.

CDR3 region: CASSLSGGVDTQYF. DNA of the CDR3: TGCGCCAGCAGCTTGAGCGGTGGGGTGGATACGCAGTATTTT. The genes are TRBV5-1 and TRBJ2-3; a weak D match, TRBD2 (5 bases). The CDR3 contains 14 residues. From germline, CDR1 is SGHRS and CDR2 YFSETQ. V dropped 1 base and J dropped 6 bases, with 12 bases sitting between them. Full variable domain (missing parts from reference TRBV5-1 and TRBJ2-3): KAGVTQTPRYLIKTRGQQVTLSCSPISGHRSVSWYQQTPGQGLQFLFEYFSETQRNKGNFPGRFSGRQFSNSRSEMNVSTLELGDSALYLCASSLSGGVDTQYFGPGTRLTVL.

The table lists this clone with a count of one. V is TRBV7-8 and J is TRBJ2-1, with 13 nucleotides matching TRBD2. V shed 1 base, J shed 9 bases, and the junction held 6 bases outside the gene matches. Germline values: CDR1 SGHVS, CDR2 FQNEAQ. The CDR3 sequence is 16 residues long. Here the CDR3 reads CASSLGLAGGRSEQFF. CDR3 nucleotide sequence: TGTGCCAGCAGCTTAGGACTAGCGGGAGGCCGTAGTGAGCAGTTCTTC. Complete variable domain (other parts from reference TRBV7-8 and TRBJ2-1): GAGVSQSPRYKVAKRGQDVALRCDPISGHVSLFWYQQALGQGPEFLTYFQNEAQLDKSGLPSDRFFAERPEGSVSTLKIQRTQQEDSAVYLCASSLGLAGGRSEQFFGPGTRLTVL.

This chain connects TRBV7-9 to TRBJ1-3; no definite D call. CDR3 length: 13 residues. From germline, CDR1 is SEHNR and CDR2 FQNEAQ (reference sequence). CDR3 DNA sequence: TGTGCTATGAGGAAGGATTCTGGAAACACCATATATTTT. Translating gives CAMRKDSGNTIYF.